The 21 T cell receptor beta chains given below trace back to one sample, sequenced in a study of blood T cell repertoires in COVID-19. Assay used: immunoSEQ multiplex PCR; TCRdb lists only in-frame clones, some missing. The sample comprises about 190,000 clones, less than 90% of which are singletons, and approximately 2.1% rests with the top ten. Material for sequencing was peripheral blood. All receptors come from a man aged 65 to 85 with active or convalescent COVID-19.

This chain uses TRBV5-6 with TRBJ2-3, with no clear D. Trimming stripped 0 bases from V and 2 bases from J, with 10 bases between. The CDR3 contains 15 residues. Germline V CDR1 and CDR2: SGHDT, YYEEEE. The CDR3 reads CASSLGLYPTDTQYF. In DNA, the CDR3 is TGTGCCAGCAGCTTGGGACTGTACCCCACAGATACGCAGTATTTT.

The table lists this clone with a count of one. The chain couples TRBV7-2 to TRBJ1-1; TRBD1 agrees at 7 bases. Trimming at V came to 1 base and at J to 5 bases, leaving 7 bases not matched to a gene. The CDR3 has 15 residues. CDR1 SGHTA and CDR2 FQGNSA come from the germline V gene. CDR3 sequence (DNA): TGTGCCAGCAGCTTAGTGCAGGCACAGGGGACTGAAGCTTTCTTT. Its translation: CASSLVQAQGTEAFF.

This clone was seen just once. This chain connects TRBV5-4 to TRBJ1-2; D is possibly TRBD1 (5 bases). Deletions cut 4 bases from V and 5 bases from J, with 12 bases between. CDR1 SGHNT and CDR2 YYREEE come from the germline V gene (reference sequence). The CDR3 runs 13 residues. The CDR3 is CASSARAVYGYTF. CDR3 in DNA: TGTGCCAGCAGCGCCAGGGCCGTATATGGCTACACCTTC.

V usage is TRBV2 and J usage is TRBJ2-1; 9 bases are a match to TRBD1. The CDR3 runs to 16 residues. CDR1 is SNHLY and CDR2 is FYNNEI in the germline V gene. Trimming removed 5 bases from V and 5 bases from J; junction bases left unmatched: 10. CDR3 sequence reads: CASSPTGGPPHNEQFF. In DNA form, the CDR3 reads TGTGCCAGCAGTCCAACAGGGGGCCCCCCCCACAATGAGCAGTTCTTC.

CDR3 in DNA: TGTGCCACCAGTGATTCAAGGCAGGGGGACACCGGGGAGCTGTTTTTT. Protein product: CATSDSRQGDTGELFF. The rearrangement joins TRBV24-1 to TRBJ2-2, with TRBD1 identical over 7 bases. The CDR3 spans 16 residues. Unmatched junction bases numbered 5, after V lost 2 bases and J lost 3 bases. The V gene's germline CDR1 is KGHDR and CDR2 SFDVKD.

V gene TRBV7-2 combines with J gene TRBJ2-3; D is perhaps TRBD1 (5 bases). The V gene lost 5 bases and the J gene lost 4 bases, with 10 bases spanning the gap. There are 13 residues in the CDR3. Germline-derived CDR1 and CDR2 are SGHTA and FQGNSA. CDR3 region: CASSLRVADTQYF. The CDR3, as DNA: TGTGCCAGCAGCCTCAGGGTTGCAGATACGCAGTATTTT.

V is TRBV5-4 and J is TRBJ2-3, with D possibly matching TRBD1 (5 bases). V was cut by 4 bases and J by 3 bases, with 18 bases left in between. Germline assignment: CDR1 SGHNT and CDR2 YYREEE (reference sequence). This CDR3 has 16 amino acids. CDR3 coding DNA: TGTGCCAGCAGCCCCGCTATGGGGCAGGGTACAGATACGCAGTATTTT. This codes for CASSPAMGQGTDTQYF.

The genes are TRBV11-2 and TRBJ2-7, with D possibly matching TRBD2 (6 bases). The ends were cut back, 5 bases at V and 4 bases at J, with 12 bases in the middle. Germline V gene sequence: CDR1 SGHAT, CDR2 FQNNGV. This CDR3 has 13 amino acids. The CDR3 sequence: CASSNSGIYEQYF. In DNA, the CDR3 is TGTGCCAGCAGCAATAGCGGTATTTACGAGCAGTACTTC.

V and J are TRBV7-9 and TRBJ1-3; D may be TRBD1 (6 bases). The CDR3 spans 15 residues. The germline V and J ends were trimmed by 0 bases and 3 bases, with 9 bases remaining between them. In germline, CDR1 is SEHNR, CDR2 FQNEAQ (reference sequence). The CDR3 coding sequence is TGTGCCAGCAGCTTAGCCTCAGGGGTTGGAAACACCATATATTTT. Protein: CASSLASGVGNTIYF.

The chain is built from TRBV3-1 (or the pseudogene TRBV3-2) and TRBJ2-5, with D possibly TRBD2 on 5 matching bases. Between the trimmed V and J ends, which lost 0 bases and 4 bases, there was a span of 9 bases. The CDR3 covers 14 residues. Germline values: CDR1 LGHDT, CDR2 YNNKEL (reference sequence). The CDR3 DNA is TGTGCCAGCAGCCAAGATCGGACTCGAGAGACCCAGTACTTC. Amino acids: CASSQDRTRETQYF.

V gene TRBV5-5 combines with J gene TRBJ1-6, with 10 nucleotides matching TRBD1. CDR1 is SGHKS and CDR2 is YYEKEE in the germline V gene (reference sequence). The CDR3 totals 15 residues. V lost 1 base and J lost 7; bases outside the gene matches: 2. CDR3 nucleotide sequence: TGTGCCAGCAGCTTGCCGGACAGGGGGAATTCACCCCTCCACTTT. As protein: CASSLPDRGNSPLHF.

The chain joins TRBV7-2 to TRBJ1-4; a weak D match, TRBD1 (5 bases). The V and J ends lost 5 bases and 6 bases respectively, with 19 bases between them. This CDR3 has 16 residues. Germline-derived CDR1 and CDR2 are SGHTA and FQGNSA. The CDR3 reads CASSPQGGQQHEKLFF. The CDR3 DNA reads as TGTGCCAGCAGCCCTCAGGGTGGCCAGCAGCATGAAAAACTGTTTTTT. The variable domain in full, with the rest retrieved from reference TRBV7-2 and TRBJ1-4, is GAGVSQSPSNKVTEKGKDVELRCDPISGHTALYWYRQSLGQGLEFLIYFQGNSAPDKSGLPSDRFSAERTGGSVSTLTIQRTQQEDSAVYLCASSPQGGQQHEKLFFGSGTQLSVL.

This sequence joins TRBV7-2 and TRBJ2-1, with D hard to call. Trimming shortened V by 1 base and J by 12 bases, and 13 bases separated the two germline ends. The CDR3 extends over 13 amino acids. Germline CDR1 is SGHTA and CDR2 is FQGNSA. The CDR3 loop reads CASSLVIVAWQFF. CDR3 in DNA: TGTGCCAGCAGCTTAGTTATCGTAGCTTGGCAGTTCTTC.

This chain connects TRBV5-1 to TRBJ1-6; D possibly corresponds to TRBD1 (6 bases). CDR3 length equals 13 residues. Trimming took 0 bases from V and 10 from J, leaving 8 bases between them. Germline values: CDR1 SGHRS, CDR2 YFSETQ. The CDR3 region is CASSLGDMSPLHF. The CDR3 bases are TGCGCCAGCAGCTTGGGGGACATGTCACCCCTCCACTTT.

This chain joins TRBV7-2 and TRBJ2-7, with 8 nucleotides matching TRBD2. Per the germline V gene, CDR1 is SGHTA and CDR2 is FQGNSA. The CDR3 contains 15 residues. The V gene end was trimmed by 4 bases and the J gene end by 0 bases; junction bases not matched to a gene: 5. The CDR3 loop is CASSSTSGPSYEQYF. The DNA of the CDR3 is TGTGCCAGCAGCTCTACTAGCGGCCCCTCCTACGAGCAGTACTTC.

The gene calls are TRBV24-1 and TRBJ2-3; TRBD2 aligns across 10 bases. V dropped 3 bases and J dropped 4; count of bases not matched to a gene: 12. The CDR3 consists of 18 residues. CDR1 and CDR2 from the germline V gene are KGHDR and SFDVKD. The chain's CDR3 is CATSDPTAAGGPADTQYF. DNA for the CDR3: TGTGCCACCAGTGATCCCACCGCAGCGGGGGGGCCCGCAGATACGCAGTATTTT.

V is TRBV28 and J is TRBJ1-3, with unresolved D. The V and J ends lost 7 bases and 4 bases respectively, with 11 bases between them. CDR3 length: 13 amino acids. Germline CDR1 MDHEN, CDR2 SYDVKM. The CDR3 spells CASMNSIGNTIYF. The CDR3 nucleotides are TGTGCCAGCATGAACAGTATAGGAAACACCATATATTTT.

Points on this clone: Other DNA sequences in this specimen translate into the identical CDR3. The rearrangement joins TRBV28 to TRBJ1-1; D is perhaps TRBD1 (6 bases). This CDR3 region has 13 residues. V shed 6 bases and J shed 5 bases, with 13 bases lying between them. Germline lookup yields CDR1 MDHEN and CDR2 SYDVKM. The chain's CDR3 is CASRKQGRTEAFF. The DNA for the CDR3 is TGTGCCAGCAGAAAACAGGGTAGGACTGAAGCTTTCTTT.

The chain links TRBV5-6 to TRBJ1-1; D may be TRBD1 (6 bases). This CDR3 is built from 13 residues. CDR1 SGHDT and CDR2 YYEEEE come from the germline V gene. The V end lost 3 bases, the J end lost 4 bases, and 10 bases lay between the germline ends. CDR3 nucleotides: TGTGCCAGCAGCTCCAGGGGTAGCACTGAAGCTTTCTTT. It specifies CASSSRGSTEAFF.

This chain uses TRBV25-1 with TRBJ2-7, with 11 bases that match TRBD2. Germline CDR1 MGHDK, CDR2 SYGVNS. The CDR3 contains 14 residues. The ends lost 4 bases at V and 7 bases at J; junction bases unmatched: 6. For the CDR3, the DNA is TGTGCCAGCAGTGGCCGGCTAGCGGGAGGTGAGCAGTACTTC. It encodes CASSGRLAGGEQYF.

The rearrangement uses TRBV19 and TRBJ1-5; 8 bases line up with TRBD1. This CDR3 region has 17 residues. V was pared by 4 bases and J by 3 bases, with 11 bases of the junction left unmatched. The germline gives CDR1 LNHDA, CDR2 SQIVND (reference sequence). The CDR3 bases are TGTGCCAGTAGTACGAATCAGGGGGCGCGTGTCAATCAGCCCCAGCATTTT. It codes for CASSTNQGARVNQPQHF. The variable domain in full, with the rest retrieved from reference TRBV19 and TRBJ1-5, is DGGITQSPKYLFRKEGQNVTLSCEQNLNHDAMYWYRQDPGQGLRLIYYSQIVNDFQKGDIAEGYSVSREKKESFPLTVTSAQKNPTAFYLCASSTNQGARVNQPQHFGDGTRLSIL.